Following are 5 T cell receptor beta chains from one sample sequenced in a study of graft-versus-host responses after intestinal transplantation. Only in-frame clones appear in the TCRdb table, and some are missing; sequencing was by immunoSEQ multiplex PCR. The repertoire holds tens of thousands of clones, with 85% to 95% as singletons. The sample in question was PBMCs, obtained just over 65 days after intestinal transplant. Receptors were obtained from a human patient who received an intestinal transplant, so some T cells may come from the graft donor.

This clone was observed a single time. This chain joins TRBV4-1 and TRBJ2-5; D ambiguous. V was pared by 0 bases and J by 1 base, with 12 bases between. The germline CDR1 and CDR2 sequences are MGHRA and YSYEKL. The CDR3 loop spans 16 amino acids. The CDR3 nucleotides are TGCGCCAGCAGCCAAGATTCGGTCTCAAGCCAAGAGACCCAGTACTTC. Its protein product is CASSQDSVSSQETQYF.

This rearrangement joins TRBV27 to TRBJ1-6; D remains unclear. The CDR3 covers 16 residues. CDR1 MNHEY and CDR2 SMNVEV come from the germline V gene (reference sequence). V lost 0 bases, J lost 0 bases, and 6 bases lay in between. The CDR3 DNA follows: TGTGCCAGCAGTTTATCGACAAGCTCCTATAATTCACCCCTCCACTTT. The encoded protein is CASSLSTSSYNSPLHF.

About this clone: Mismatch with germline at one junction end may stem from a read error. The chain employs TRBV7-6 and TRBJ2-7, with TRBD1 as a possible D gene (6 bases). Germline V gives CDR1 SGHVS, CDR2 FNYEAQ. This CDR3 contains 14 residues. CDR3 in amino acids: CASSPQGPGYGQYF. The CDR3 DNA follows: TGTGCCAGCAGCCCACAGGGTCCTGGGTACGGGCAGTACTTC.

The CDR3 DNA follows: TGTGCCAGCAGCTGCCAGGTAGGGGAGCTGTTTTTT. Its protein product is CASSCQVGELFF. The rearrangement uses TRBV11-2 and TRBJ2-2; D is uncertain. In germline, CDR1 is SGHAT, CDR2 FQNNGV. Trimming took off 4 bases at V and 8 bases at J, with 8 bases between the two ends. The CDR3 is made up of 12 amino acids.

The chain carries TRBV7-8 and TRBJ2-5; perhaps TRBD1 as D (6 bases). The germline V and J ends were trimmed by 2 bases and 5 bases, with 27 bases remaining between them. The CDR3 extends over 19 amino acids. CDR1 and CDR2 (germline): SGHVS, FQNEAQ. This chain's CDR3 is CASSLPHYDGQSLRETQYF. CDR3 DNA: TGTGCCAGCAGCTTACCGCATTACGACGGACAGAGCCTAAGGGAGACCCAGTACTTC.